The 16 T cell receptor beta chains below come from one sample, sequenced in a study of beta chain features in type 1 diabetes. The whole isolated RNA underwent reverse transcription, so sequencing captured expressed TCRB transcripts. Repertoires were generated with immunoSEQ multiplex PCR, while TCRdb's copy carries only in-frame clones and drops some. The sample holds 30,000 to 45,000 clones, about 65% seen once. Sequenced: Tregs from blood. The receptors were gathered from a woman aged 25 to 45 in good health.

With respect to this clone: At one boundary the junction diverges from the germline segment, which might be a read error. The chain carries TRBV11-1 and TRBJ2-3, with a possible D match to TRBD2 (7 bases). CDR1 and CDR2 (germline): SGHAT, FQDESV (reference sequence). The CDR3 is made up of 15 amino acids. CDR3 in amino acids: CASSSTGGATDTQCF. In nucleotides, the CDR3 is TGTGCCAGCAGCTCAACGGGGGGCGCGACAGATACGCAGTGTTTT.

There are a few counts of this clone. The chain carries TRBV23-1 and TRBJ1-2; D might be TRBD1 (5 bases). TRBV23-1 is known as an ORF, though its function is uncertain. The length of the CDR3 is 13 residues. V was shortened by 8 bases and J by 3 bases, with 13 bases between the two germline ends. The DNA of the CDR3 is TGCGCCAGCGGTAATGACAGACACTATGGCTACACCTTC. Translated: CASGNDRHYGYTF.

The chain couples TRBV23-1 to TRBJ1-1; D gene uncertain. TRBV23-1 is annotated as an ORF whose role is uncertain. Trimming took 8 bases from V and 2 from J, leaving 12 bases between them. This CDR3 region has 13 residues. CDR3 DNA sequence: TGCGCCAGCTTGGGAGTGGTAAACACTGAAGCTTTCTTT. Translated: CASLGVVNTEAFF.

CDR3 DNA sequence: TGTGCCAGCAGTTACGCTGGACAGGGAGGTCAAGAGACCCAGTACTTC. It codes for CASSYAGQGGQETQYF. The V gene is TRBV6-6, the J gene TRBJ2-5; 8 nucleotides agree with TRBD1. The junction had 7 bases not matched to a gene; V was cut back by 2 bases and J by 2 bases. The CDR3 totals 16 residues. Germline V gives CDR1 MNHNY, CDR2 SVGAGI (reference sequence).

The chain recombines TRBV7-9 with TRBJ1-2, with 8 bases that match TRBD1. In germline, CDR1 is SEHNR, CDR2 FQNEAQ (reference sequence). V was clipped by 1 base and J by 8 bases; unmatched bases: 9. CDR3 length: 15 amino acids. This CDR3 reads CASSLGSLDRDGYTF. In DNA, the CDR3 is TGTGCCAGCAGCTTAGGTTCGCTGGACAGGGACGGCTACACCTTC.

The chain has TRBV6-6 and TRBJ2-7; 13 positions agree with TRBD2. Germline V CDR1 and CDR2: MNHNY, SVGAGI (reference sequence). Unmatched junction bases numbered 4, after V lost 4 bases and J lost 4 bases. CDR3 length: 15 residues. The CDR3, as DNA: TGTGCCAGCAGTTCCCGGACTAGCGGGAGTTACGAGCAGTACTTC. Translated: CASSSRTSGSYEQYF.

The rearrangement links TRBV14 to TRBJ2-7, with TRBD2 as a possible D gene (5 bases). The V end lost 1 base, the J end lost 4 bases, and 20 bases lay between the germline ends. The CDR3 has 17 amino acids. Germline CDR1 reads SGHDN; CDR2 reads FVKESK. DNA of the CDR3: TGTGCCAGCAGCCAAGTTCTGATTCCGGGGAGTCGATACGAGCAGTACTTC. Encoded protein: CASSQVLIPGSRYEQYF.

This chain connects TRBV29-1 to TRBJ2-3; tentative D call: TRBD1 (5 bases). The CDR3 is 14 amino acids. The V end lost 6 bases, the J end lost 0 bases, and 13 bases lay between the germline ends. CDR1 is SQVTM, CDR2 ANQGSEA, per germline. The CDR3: CSVMQGSSTDTQYF. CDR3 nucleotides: TGCAGCGTGATGCAGGGATCTAGCACAGATACGCAGTATTTT.

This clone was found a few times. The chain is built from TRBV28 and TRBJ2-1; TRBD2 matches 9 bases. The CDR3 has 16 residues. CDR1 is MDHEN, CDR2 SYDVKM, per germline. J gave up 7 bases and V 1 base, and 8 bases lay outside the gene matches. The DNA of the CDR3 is TGTGCCAGCAGTTTATCCCTAGCGGGAATGCGGAATGAGCAGTTCTTC. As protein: CASSLSLAGMRNEQFF. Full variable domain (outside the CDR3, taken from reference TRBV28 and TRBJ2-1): DVKVTQSSRYLVKRTGEKVFLECVQDMDHENMFWYRQDPGLGLRLIYFSYDVKMKEKGDIPEGYSVSREKKERFSLILESASTNQTSMYLCASSLSLAGMRNEQFFGPGTRLTVL.

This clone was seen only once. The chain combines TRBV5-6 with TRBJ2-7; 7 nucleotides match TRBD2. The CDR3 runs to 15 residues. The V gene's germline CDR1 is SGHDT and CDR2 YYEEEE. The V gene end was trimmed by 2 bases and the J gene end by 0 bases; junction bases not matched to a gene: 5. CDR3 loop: CASSLAGQPSYEQYF. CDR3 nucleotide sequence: TGTGCCAGCAGCTTAGCGGGGCAACCCTCCTACGAGCAGTACTTC. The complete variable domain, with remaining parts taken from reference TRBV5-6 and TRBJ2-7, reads DAGVTQSPTHLIKTRGQQVTLRCSPKSGHDTVSWYQQALGQGPQFIFQYYEEEERQRGNFPDRFSGHQFPNYSSELNVNALLLGDSALYLCASSLAGQPSYEQYFGPGTRLTVT.

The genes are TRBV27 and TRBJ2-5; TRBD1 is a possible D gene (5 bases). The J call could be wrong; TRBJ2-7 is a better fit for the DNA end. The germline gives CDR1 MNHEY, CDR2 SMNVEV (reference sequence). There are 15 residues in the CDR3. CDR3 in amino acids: CASSLRSGSDSEQYF. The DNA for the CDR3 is TGTGCCAGCAGTTTACGCTCAGGGTCCGATTCCGAGCAGTACTTC.

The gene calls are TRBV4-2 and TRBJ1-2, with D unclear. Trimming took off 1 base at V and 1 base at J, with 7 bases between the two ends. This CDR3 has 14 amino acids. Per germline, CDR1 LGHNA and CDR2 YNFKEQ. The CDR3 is CASSQGTFNYGYTF. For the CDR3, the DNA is TGTGCCAGCAGCCAAGGAACATTTAACTATGGCTACACCTTC.

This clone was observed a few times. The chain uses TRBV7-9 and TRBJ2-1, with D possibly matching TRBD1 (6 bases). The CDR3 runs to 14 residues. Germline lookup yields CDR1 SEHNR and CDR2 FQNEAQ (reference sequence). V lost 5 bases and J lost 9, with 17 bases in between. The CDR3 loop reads CASSEGGDVGEQFF. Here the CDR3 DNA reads TGTGCCAGCAGCGAAGGGGGTGATGTCGGTGAGCAGTTCTTC. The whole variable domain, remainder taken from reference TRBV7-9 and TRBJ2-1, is DTGVSQNPRHKITKRGQNVTFRCDPISEHNRLYWYRQTLGQGPEFLTYFQNEAQLEKSRLLSDRFSAERPKGSFSTLEIQRTEQGDSAMYLCASSEGGDVGEQFFGPGTRLTVL.

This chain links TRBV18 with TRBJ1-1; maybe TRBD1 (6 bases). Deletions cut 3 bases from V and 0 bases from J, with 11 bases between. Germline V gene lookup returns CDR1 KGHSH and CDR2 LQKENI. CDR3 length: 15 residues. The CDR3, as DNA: TGTGCCAGCTCACCTAAAACAGGGATGAACACTGAAGCTTTCTTT. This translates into CASSPKTGMNTEAFF.

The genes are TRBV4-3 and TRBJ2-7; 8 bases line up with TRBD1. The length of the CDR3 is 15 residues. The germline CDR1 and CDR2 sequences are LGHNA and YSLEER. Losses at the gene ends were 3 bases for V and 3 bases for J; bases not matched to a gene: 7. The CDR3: CASSQETGAIYEQYF. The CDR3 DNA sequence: TGCGCCAGCAGCCAGGAGACAGGGGCTATCTACGAGCAGTACTTC.

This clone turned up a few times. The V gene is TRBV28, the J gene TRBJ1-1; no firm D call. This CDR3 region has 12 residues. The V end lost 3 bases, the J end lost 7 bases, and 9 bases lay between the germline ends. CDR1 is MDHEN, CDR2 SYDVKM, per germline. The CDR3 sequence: CASSFLGSEAFF. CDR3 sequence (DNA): TGTGCCAGCAGTTTTCTAGGGAGTGAAGCTTTCTTT.